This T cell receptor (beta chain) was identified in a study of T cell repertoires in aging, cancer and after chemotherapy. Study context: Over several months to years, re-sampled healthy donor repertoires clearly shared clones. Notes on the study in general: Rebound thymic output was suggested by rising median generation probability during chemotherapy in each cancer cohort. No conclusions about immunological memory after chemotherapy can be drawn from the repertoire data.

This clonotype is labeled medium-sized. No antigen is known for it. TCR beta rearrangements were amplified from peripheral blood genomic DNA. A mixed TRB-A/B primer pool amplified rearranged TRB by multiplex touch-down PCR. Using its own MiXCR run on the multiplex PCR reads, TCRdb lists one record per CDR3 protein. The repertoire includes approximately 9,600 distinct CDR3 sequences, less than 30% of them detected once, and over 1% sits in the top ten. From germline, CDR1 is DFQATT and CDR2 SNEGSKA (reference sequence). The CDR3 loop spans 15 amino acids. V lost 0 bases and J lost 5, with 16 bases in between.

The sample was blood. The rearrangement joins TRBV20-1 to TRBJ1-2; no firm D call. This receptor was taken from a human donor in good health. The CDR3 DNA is TGCAGTGCTAGAGATCCGACATCGCAAGGTTATGGCTACACCTTC. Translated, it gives CSARDPTSQGYGYTF.